This TCR beta chain was captured by sequencing in a study of shared clonotypes between healthy human individuals. Overall study findings and caveats: Represented genetic and exposure-history diversity was restricted by having few donors. Clonotype sharing among donors was expected to depend on sequencing depth.

The CDR3 is 15 amino acids. V lost 2 bases and J lost 0, with 11 bases in between. The germline V gene has CDR1 MNHEY and CDR2 SVGAGI. HIV-negative, healthy adults without recent acute infections or vaccinations were the donors. Remarks on this clone: The antigen remains unidentified.

The material for each subset, its genomic DNA, was split evenly across several immunoSEQ plates. Using immunoSEQ multiplex PCR, the repertoire was profiled, and TCRdb retains in-frame clones only, with some absent. Of 2 million to 2.5 million clones in the sample, 85% to 95% were seen once. Sample: naive CD4+ T cells from PBMCs. Noted subset: CD45RA+ positively selected. This TCR was sampled from a man aged 18 to 29 in good health. Some clones in this sample may be carry-over from other donors' samples. The V gene is TRBV6-5, the J gene TRBJ2-7; a possible D gene is TRBD2 (6 bases). CDR3 in DNA: TGTGCCAGCAGTTACGCTAGCGCTAGCTCCTACGAGCAGTACTTC. Amino acids: CASSYASASSYEQYF.